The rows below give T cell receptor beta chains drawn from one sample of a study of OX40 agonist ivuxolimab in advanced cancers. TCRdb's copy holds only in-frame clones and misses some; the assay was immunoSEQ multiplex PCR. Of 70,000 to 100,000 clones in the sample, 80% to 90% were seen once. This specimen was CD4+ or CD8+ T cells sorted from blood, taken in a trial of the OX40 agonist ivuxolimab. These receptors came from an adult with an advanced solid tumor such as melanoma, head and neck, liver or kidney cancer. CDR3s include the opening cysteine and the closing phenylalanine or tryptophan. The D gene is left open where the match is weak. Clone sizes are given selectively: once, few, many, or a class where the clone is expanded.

CDR3: CASTPTGAYEQYF
DNA: TGTGCCAGCACCCCGACCGGGGCCTACGAGCAGTACTTC
V: TRBV28
size: NA
D: NA
J: TRBJ2-7
length: 13

CDR3: CASSPSRGGPGSYEQYF
DNA: TGTGCCAGCTCACCATCGAGAGGCGGTCCTGGTTCCTACGAGCAGTACTTC
V: TRBV18
size: NA
D: NA
J: TRBJ2-7
length: 17

CDR3: CATRGLRYEQYF
DNA: TGCGCCACCCGGGGTCTCAGGTACGAGCAGTACTTC
V: TRBV10-2
size: NA
D: NA
J: TRBJ2-7
length: 12

CDR3: CASSLRDRGRRTNEKLFF
DNA: TGTGCCAGCAGCTTGCGGGACAGGGGGCGTAGGACTAATGAAAAACTGTTTTTT
V: TRBV7-9
size: NA
D: TRBD1
J: TRBJ1-4
length: 18

CDR3: CASSLGRQQETQYF
DNA: TGTGCCAGCAGCTTAGGGCGACAGCAAGAGACCCAGTACTTC
V: TRBV11-2
size: once
D: NA
J: TRBJ2-5
length: 14

CDR3: CASSLPDRGPDTQYF
DNA: TGTGCCAGCAGTTTACCAGACAGGGGTCCAGATACGCAGTATTTT
V: TRBV6-5
size: NA
D: TRBD1
J: TRBJ2-3
length: 15

CDR3: CASSPPMETQYF
DNA: TGTGCCAGCTCACCACCTATGGAGACCCAGTACTTC
V: TRBV18
size: NA
D: NA
J: TRBJ2-5
length: 12

CDR3: CASSLWRGYEQYF
DNA: TGTGCCAGCAGTTTATGGAGGGGATACGAGCAGTACTTC
V: TRBV28
size: NA
D: NA
J: TRBJ2-7
length: 13

CDR3: CASSFPDRGYGYTF
DNA: TGTGCCAGCAGCTTCCCCGACAGGGGCTATGGCTACACCTTC
V: TRBV7-9
size: NA
D: TRBD1
J: TRBJ1-2
length: 14

CDR3: CASSFPDRYQPQHF
DNA: TGTGCCAGCAGTTTCCCCGACAGGTACCAGCCCCAGCATTTT
V: TRBV28
size: NA
D: NA
J: TRBJ1-5
length: 14

CDR3: CASSLREGRNQPQHF
DNA: TGTGCCAGCAGTCTCAGGGAGGGTCGCAATCAGCCCCAGCATTTT
V: TRBV27
size: NA
D: NA
J: TRBJ1-5
length: 15

CDR3: CASSEDPQGASYEQYF
DNA: TGTGCCAGCAGTGAAGATCCACAGGGGGCCTCCTACGAGCAGTACTTC
V: TRBV25-1
size: few
D: TRBD1
J: TRBJ2-7
length: 16

CDR3: CSVDGQVGNEQFF
DNA: TGCAGCGTTGATGGACAAGTCGGCAATGAGCAGTTCTTC
V: TRBV29-1
size: NA
D: NA
J: TRBJ2-1
length: 13

CDR3: CASSLGGILDTEAFF
DNA: TGTGCCAGCAGCTTAGGGGGTATTTTGGACACTGAAGCTTTCTTT
V: TRBV13
size: NA
D: NA
J: TRBJ1-1
length: 15

CDR3: CASGFGNTEAFF
DNA: TGTGCCAGCGGTTTTGGGAACACTGAAGCTTTCTTT
V: TRBV27
size: once
D: NA
J: TRBJ1-1
length: 12

CDR3: CASSLGRTRGANVLTF
DNA: TGCGCCAGCAGCCTGGGAAGGACTAGAGGGGCCAACGTCCTGACTTTC
V: TRBV4-1
size: NA
D: TRBD2
J: TRBJ2-6
length: 16

CDR3: CASSSVVGAVKPNEKLFF
DNA: TGTGCCAGCAGCTCGGTGGTGGGAGCCGTCAAGCCTAATGAAAAACTGTTTTTT
V: TRBV7-3
size: NA
D: NA
J: TRBJ1-4
length: 18

CDR3: CASSDGSVPKNIQYF
DNA: TGTGCCAGCAGCGACGGGTCGGTCCCCAAAAACATTCAGTACTTC
V: TRBV9
size: NA
D: NA
J: TRBJ2-4
length: 15

CDR3: CASTSLGDGYTF
DNA: TGTGCCAGCACCTCCCTGGGGGATGGCTACACCTTC
V: TRBV7-9
size: NA
D: NA
J: TRBJ1-2
length: 12

CDR3: CASSIDLQLAGAGEQFF
DNA: TGTGCCAGTAGTATAGATCTCCAACTAGCGGGAGCCGGTGAGCAGTTCTTC
V: TRBV19
size: NA
D: TRBD2
J: TRBJ2-1
length: 17

CDR3: CASSRDSLENTEAFF
DNA: TGTGCCAGCAGTCGGGACAGCTTAGAGAACACTGAAGCTTTCTTT
V: TRBV6-6
size: NA
D: TRBD1
J: TRBJ1-1
length: 15

CDR3: CASGPLGYNEQFF
DNA: TGTGCTAGTGGGCCCTTGGGGTACAATGAGCAGTTCTTC
V: TRBV12-5
size: NA
D: NA
J: TRBJ2-1
length: 13

CDR3: CASSLGLAVSTDTQYF
DNA: TGTGCCAGCAGCTTAGGGCTAGCGGTTAGCACAGATACGCAGTATTTT
V: TRBV11-2
size: NA
D: TRBD2
J: TRBJ2-3
length: 16

CDR3: CASSLGTTYEQYF
DNA: TGTGCCAGCAGTTTGGGGACGACCTACGAGCAGTACTTC
V: TRBV27
size: NA
D: NA
J: TRBJ2-7
length: 13

CDR3: CASSEGLLSYEQYF
DNA: TGTGCCAGCAGCGAGGGACTTCTCTCCTACGAGCAGTACTTC
V: TRBV9
size: once
D: NA
J: TRBJ2-7
length: 14

CDR3: CASSLRSSGTATNEKLFF
DNA: TGTGCCAGCAGCTTAAGGAGTTCCGGGACAGCAACTAATGAAAAACTGTTTTTT
V: TRBV5-6
size: NA
D: TRBD1
J: TRBJ1-4
length: 18

CDR3: CASSQTNKREGPKTQYF
DNA: TGCGCCAGCAGCCAAACGAATAAACGGGAGGGCCCAAAGACCCAGTACTTC
V: TRBV4-1
size: NA
D: TRBD2
J: TRBJ2-5
length: 17

CDR3: CASSFQGGELFF
DNA: TGTGCCAGCAGTTTCCAGGGCGGAGAGCTGTTTTTT
V: TRBV27
size: NA
D: NA
J: TRBJ2-2
length: 12

CDR3: CASSFIWPSGRHEQYF
DNA: TGTGCCAGCAGCTTCATCTGGCCTAGCGGGAGGCACGAGCAGTACTTC
V: TRBV7-8
size: NA
D: TRBD2
J: TRBJ2-7
length: 16

CDR3: CASSYPTGALYEQYF
DNA: TGTGCCAGCAGCTATCCGACAGGGGCTCTCTACGAGCAGTACTTC
V: TRBV5-5
size: NA
D: TRBD1
J: TRBJ2-7
length: 15

CDR3: CASPLRAVAGANVLTF
DNA: TGTGCCAGCCCCCTAAGGGCGGTGGCTGGGGCCAACGTCCTGACTTTC
V: TRBV2
size: NA
D: NA
J: TRBJ2-6
length: 16

CDR3: CASSYGASGMYNEQFF
DNA: TGTGCCAGCAGTTACGGGGCTAGCGGAATGTACAATGAGCAGTTCTTC
V: TRBV6-6
size: NA
D: TRBD2
J: TRBJ2-1
length: 16

CDR3: CASSGDSTDTQYF
DNA: TGTGCCAGCAGTGGCGACTCCACAGATACGCAGTATTTT
V: TRBV27
size: NA
D: NA
J: TRBJ2-3
length: 13

CDR3: CSVVTGRGEKLFF
DNA: TGCAGCGTTGTGACAGGTAGAGGTGAAAAACTGTTTTTT
V: TRBV29-1
size: NA
D: NA
J: TRBJ1-4
length: 13

CDR3: CAWSVLAGQETQYF
DNA: TGTGCCTGGAGTGTATTGGCAGGGCAAGAGACCCAGTACTTC
V: TRBV30
size: once
D: NA
J: TRBJ2-5
length: 14

CDR3: CASTALRRTGVETQYF
DNA: TGTGCCAGCACCGCCCTTCGGAGGACAGGGGTAGAGACCCAGTACTTC
V: TRBV25-1
size: NA
D: TRBD1
J: TRBJ2-5
length: 16

CDR3: CASSMRDKKNTEAFF
DNA: TGCGCCAGCAGTATGCGGGACAAGAAGAACACTGAAGCTTTCTTT
V: TRBV23-1
size: NA
D: NA
J: TRBJ1-1
length: 15

CDR3: CASRDGTEPQHF
DNA: TGTGCCAGCAGGGACGGGACGGAGCCCCAGCATTTT
V: TRBV6-5
size: NA
D: NA
J: TRBJ1-5
length: 12

CDR3: CASSILAGNKNEQFF
DNA: TGTGCCAGTAGTATTTTAGCGGGAAATAAGAATGAGCAGTTCTTC
V: TRBV19
size: NA
D: TRBD2
J: TRBJ2-1
length: 15

CDR3: CASSVELGGGGQPQHF
DNA: TGTGCCAGCAGCGTGGAGTTGGGGGGGGGAGGTCAGCCCCAGCATTTT
V: TRBV7-8
size: NA
D: NA
J: TRBJ1-5
length: 16

CDR3: CASNQLGWGRGSGYTF
DNA: TGTGCCAGCAACCAACTGGGTTGGGGTAGGGGAAGTGGCTACACCTTC
V: TRBV7-2
size: NA
D: NA
J: TRBJ1-2
length: 16

CDR3: CASISSAQANYGYTF
DNA: TGTGCCAGCATTAGCTCCGCTCAAGCTAACTATGGCTACACCTTC
V: TRBV27
size: NA
D: NA
J: TRBJ1-2
length: 15

CDR3: CASRLDRVDNEQFF
DNA: TGTGCCAGCAGGTTAGACAGGGTTGACAATGAGCAGTTCTTC
V: TRBV2
size: NA
D: TRBD1
J: TRBJ2-1
length: 14

CDR3: CASSLPDRNTEAFF
DNA: TGTGCCAGCAGTTTACCCGACAGGAACACTGAAGCTTTCTTT
V: TRBV28
size: NA
D: NA
J: TRBJ1-1
length: 14

CDR3: CASTSALGRYEQYF
DNA: TGTGCCAGCACTTCGGCCTTAGGACGCTACGAGCAGTACTTC
V: TRBV27
size: NA
D: NA
J: TRBJ2-7
length: 14

CDR3: CASSVAEGRRTDTQYF
DNA: TGTGCCAGCAGCGTTGCGGAGGGGCGCCGCACAGATACGCAGTATTTT
V: TRBV5-6
size: NA
D: NA
J: TRBJ2-3
length: 16

CDR3: CASSIVGLAEAFF
DNA: TGTGCCAGTAGTATTGTCGGGTTGGCTGAAGCTTTCTTT
V: TRBV19
size: NA
D: NA
J: TRBJ1-1
length: 13

CDR3: CASTDGRYNEQFF
DNA: TGTGCCAGCACGGACGGACGCTACAATGAGCAGTTCTTC
V: TRBV6-5
size: NA
D: NA
J: TRBJ2-1
length: 13

CDR3: CASRALAGSYEQYF
DNA: TGTGCCAGCAGGGCCCTAGCGGGCTCCTACGAGCAGTACTTC
V: TRBV2
size: NA
D: TRBD2
J: TRBJ2-7
length: 14

CDR3: CASSARLAPTNTGELFF
DNA: TGTGCCAGCAGCGCGAGACTAGCGCCTACGAACACCGGGGAGCTGTTTTTT
V: TRBV9
size: NA
D: TRBD2
J: TRBJ2-2
length: 17

CDR3: CASSPETAPDTQYF
DNA: TGTGCCAGCAGCCCCGAAACAGCCCCCGATACGCAGTATTTT
V: TRBV14
size: NA
D: NA
J: TRBJ2-3
length: 14

CDR3: CASSFTRNTEAFF
DNA: TGTGCCAGCAGTTTTACCCGGAACACTGAAGCTTTCTTT
V: TRBV27
size: once
D: NA
J: TRBJ1-1
length: 13

CDR3: CASSYLAGGPYEQYF
DNA: TGTGCCAGCAGTTATCTAGCGGGAGGCCCCTACGAGCAGTACTTC
V: TRBV6-6
size: NA
D: TRBD2
J: TRBJ2-7
length: 15

CDR3: CAITRTSEETQYF
DNA: TGTGCCATCACCCGGACTAGCGAAGAGACCCAGTACTTC
V: TRBV10-3
size: NA
D: TRBD2
J: TRBJ2-5
length: 13

CDR3: CASSHPPTGGGTEAFF
DNA: TGCGCCAGCAGCCACCCCCCGACAGGGGGCGGCACTGAAGCTTTCTTT
V: TRBV4-1
size: NA
D: TRBD1
J: TRBJ1-1
length: 16

CDR3: CASSQEPLSSYNEQFF
DNA: TGTGCCAGCAGCCAAGAACCCCTGAGCTCCTACAATGAGCAGTTCTTC
V: TRBV4-2
size: NA
D: NA
J: TRBJ2-1
length: 16

CDR3: CASSPGKGNEKLFF
DNA: TGTGCCAGCAGTCCCGGGAAAGGCAATGAAAAACTGTTTTTT
V: TRBV11-2
size: NA
D: NA
J: TRBJ1-4
length: 14